Sequencing of this T cell receptor (beta chain) was carried out in a study of T cell repertoires in cytomegalovirus infection. Study-level information: Public TCR beta signatures marked donors with CMV infection and the matching HLA. Findings of the study overall: Dominating the ex vivo response were HLA-C-restricted CMV-specific TCR beta clonotypes. Based on cumulative public TCR beta family frequency, carriers of CMV plus the relevant HLA were identified.

With regard to this clonotype: The antigen is not known. This clone may be a read error of a much larger clone one base away. This is likely a read error, given that the CDR3 carries no conserved phenylalanine or tryptophan at its end.

Via MiXCR, TCRdb re-called the reads, giving one row per CDR3 protein. The sample carries 500,000 or so distinct CDR3 sequences, approximately 16% recorded once. This receptor was obtained from a human donor in good health (CMV status not recorded). Some clones in this sample may be carry-over from other donors' samples. The sequencing sample was made of CD8+ T cells from PBMCs.

Here the CDR3 reads CASSFGTNNEQFL. CDR3 sequence (DNA): TGTGCCAGCAGCTTTGGCACCAACAATGAGCAGTTCTTA. This chain connects TRBV7-8 to TRBJ2-1; no reliable D call. This CDR3 region has 13 residues. The germline V gene has CDR1 SGHVS and CDR2 FQNEAQ. Deletions cut 3 bases from V and 5 bases from J, with 8 bases between.